One and the same sample provided the 7 T cell receptor beta chains below, sequenced in a study of PD-1 blockade in classical Hodgkin lymphoma. Profiled with immunoSEQ multiplex PCR; TCRdb holds only in-frame clones, not every one. The profile covers fewer than 40,000 clones, with about 87% appearing a single time and 1.2% taken by the ten largest. Indicated time point: newly diagnosed, previously untreated cHL patient sample. Purification of CD4+ T cells from thawed PBMCs was performed via magnetic negative selection. The sequenced sample was CD4+ T cells from blood. The receptors here all came from a human donor with classical Hodgkin lymphoma.

This clone was seen a single time. This chain connects TRBV29-1 to TRBJ2-3, with TRBD2 as a possible D gene (7 bases). The CDR3 is 13 amino acids. Germline CDR1 and CDR2: SQVTM and ANQGSEA. Trimming shortened V by 7 bases and J by 3 bases, and 14 bases separated the two germline ends. CDR3 amino acids: CSGFRGGTDTQYF. The CDR3 region has the DNA TGCAGCGGCTTCAGGGGAGGGACAGATACGCAGTATTTT.

The CDR3 bases are TGTGCCAGCACCCTCACCGGGACACCCCTAAACGATGAGCAGTTCTTC. It is translated as CASTLTGTPLNDEQFF. V is TRBV7-8 and J is TRBJ2-1; a possible D gene is TRBD1 (6 bases). The germline V gene has CDR1 SGHVS and CDR2 FQNEAQ. V was trimmed by 7 bases and J by 8 bases, leaving 24 bases between them. CDR3 size: 16 residues.

The chain carries TRBV7-8 and TRBJ2-5; 15 positions match TRBD2. V shed 1 base and J 2 bases; nucleotides not matched to a gene: 5. The CDR3 contains 18 residues. Germline V gene sequence: CDR1 SGHVS, CDR2 FQNEAQ. The CDR3 protein is CASSLGTSGRGGQETQYF. The CDR3 DNA reads as TGTGCCAGCAGCTTAGGGACTAGCGGGAGGGGGGGGCAAGAGACCCAGTACTTC.

This chain links TRBV11-3 with TRBJ1-4, with D unclear. This CDR3 contains 13 residues. The V gene lost 3 bases and the J gene lost 8 bases, with 10 bases spanning the gap. Germline V gives CDR1 SGHNT, CDR2 YENEEA. CDR3 region: CASSFLSGEKLFF. The CDR3 DNA follows: TGTGCCAGCAGCTTTCTGTCGGGAGAAAAACTGTTTTTT.

The J gene is TRBJ1-2, the V gene TRBV7-9; D remains unclear. The CDR3 has 13 residues. V was cut by 0 bases and J by 7 bases, with 9 bases left in between. The germline CDR1 and CDR2 sequences are SEHNR and FQNEAQ (reference sequence). CDR3 DNA sequence: TGTGCCAGCAGCTTAGCATCGGGGTCTGGCTACACCTTC. The encoded protein is CASSLASGSGYTF.

CDR3 bases: TGTGCCAGCAGTGAAGTCAGCAACCAAGAGACCCAGTACTTC. Protein product: CASSEVSNQETQYF. The gene calls are TRBV6-1 and TRBJ2-5, with no clear D. The CDR3 has 14 amino acids. The germline V gene encodes CDR1 MNHNS and CDR2 SASEGT. The V gene lost 1 base and the J gene lost 0 bases, with 6 bases spanning the gap.

This clone was counted a single time. CDR3 region: CASSEGLGDYEQYV. The CDR3 DNA sequence: TGTGCCAGCAGTGAGGGACTAGGGGATTACGAGCAGTACGTC. The chain links TRBV6-6 to TRBJ2-7, with 8 nucleotides matching TRBD2. With 5 bases clipped from V and 4 bases from J, the junction kept 7 bases outside the gene matches. This CDR3 comprises 14 residues. CDR1 MNHNY and CDR2 SVGAGI come from the germline V gene (reference sequence).